Sequencing of this TCR beta chain was carried out in a study of blood T cells in healthy people across ages. Study-level findings and limits: From one million sequenced T cells, diversity estimates were lower bounds. Researchers report that TCR beta diversity correlated strongly with naive T cell percentage.

Germline V lookup: CDR1 SGHRS, CDR2 YFSETQ. The CDR3 has 16 residues. Total RNA extracted from each sample amounted to at least 6 micrograms. Together with a sample-barcoded 5' primer, a J-beta primer mix was included in a second PCR lasting about 6 to 11 cycles. TCRdb re-called the 5' RACE reads through MiXCR, storing one row per CDR3 protein. The data contain 600,000 to 850,000 distinct CDR3 sequences, 43% of them singletons. Worth noting for this clonotype: Antigen: not known.

Sequencing was carried out using blood. The TCR sequence derives from a woman aged 60 to 75 in good health. This chain connects TRBV5-1 to TRBJ2-4; D is tentatively TRBD1 or TRBD2 (5 bases each). The J call may be faulty, since TRBJ2-7 better matches the DNA end. The CDR3 DNA is TGCGCCAGCAGCCTTGATGTCGGGGCCCGTACCTACGAGCAGTACTTC. Protein sequence: CASSLDVGARTYEQYF.